The T cell receptor beta chain under discussion was sequenced for a study of breast tumors, draining lymph nodes, adjacent tissues. Findings and limits, study-wide: That most tumor T cells come from lymph nodes remained unproven. Compared with lymph nodes, tumors were less diverse; compared with nontumor tissue, more. Compared with basal-like, luminal-like tumors shared significantly more repertoire with nontumor tissue.

CDR3 length: 13 residues. CDR1 and CDR2 from the germline V gene are KGHSH and LQKENI. The J segment lost 8 bases and the V segment lost 2 bases, leaving 3 bases of the junction unmatched. Axillary draining lymph nodes of breast cancer patients supplied the node samples. Via MiXCR, TCRdb re-called the multiplex PCR reads, giving one row per CDR3 protein. The sample includes 150,000 to 200,000 distinct CDR3 sequences, roughly 30% of them seen just once. To note about this clonotype: Antigen specificity is unknown.

This sequence originates from a female donor with breast cancer. Some clones in this sample may be carry-over from other donors' samples. What was sequenced was axillary lymph node tissue. The V gene is TRBV18, the J gene TRBJ2-1; 7 bases line up with TRBD1. The CDR3 loop reads CASSPNRGDEQFF. DNA for the CDR3: TGTGCCAGCTCACCAAACAGGGGTGATGAGCAGTTCTTC. The full variable domain, in which reference TRBV18 and TRBJ2-1 provide the parts outside the CDR3, is NAGVMQNPRHLVRRRGQEARLRCSPMKGHSHVYWYRQLPEEGLKFMVYLQKENIIDESGMPKERFSAEFPKEGPSILRIQQVVRGDSAAYFCASSPNRGDEQFFGPGTRLTVL.